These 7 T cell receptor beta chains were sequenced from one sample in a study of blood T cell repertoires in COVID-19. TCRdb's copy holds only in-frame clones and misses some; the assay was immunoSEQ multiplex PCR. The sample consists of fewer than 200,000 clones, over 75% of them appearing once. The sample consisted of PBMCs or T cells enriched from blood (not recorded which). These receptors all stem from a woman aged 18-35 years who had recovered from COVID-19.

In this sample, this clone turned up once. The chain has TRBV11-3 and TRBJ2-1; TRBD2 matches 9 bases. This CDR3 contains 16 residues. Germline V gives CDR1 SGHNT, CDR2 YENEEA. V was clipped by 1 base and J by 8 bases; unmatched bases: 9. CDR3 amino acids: CASSLGASGAFYEQFF. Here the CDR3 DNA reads TGTGCCAGCAGCTTAGGTGCTAGCGGGGCTTTCTATGAGCAGTTCTTC. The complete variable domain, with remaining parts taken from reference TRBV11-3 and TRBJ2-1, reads EAGVVQSPRYKIIEKKQPVAFWCNPISGHNTLYWYLQNLGQGPELLIRYENEEAVDDSQLPKDRFSAERLKGVDSTLKIQPAELGDSAVYLCASSLGASGAFYEQFFGPGTRLTVL.

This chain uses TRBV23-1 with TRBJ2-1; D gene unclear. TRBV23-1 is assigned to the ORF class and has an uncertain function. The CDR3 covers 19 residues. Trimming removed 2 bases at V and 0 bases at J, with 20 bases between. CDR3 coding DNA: TGCGCCAGCAGTCAAATTCCTGCGGCGAAGAAGAGCTCCTACAATGAGCAGTTCTTC. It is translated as CASSQIPAAKKSSYNEQFF.

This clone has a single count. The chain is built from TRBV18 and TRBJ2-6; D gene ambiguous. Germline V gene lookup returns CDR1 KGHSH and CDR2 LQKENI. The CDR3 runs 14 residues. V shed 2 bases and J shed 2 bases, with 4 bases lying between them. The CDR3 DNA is TGTGCCAGCTCACCAACAGCTGGGGCCAACGTCCTGACTTTC. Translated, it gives CASSPTAGANVLTF.

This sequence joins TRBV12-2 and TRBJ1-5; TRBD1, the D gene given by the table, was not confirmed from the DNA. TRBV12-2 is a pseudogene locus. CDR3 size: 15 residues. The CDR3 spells CASRPTENGNQPQHF. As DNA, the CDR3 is TGTGCAAGTCGCCCTACAGAAAATGGAAATCAGCCCCAGCATTTT.

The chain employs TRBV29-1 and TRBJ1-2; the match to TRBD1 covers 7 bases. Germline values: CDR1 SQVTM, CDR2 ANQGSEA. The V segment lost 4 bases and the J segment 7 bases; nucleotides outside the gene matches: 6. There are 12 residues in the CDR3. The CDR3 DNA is TGCAGCGTTGGACAGGGTTTCAGTGGCTACACCTTC. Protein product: CSVGQGFSGYTF.

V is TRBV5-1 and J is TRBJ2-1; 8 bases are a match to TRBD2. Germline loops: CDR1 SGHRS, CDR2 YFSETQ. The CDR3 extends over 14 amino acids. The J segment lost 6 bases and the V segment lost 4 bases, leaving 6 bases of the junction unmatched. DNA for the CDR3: TGCGCCAGCAGCCCCTCGGGAGGGTTCAATGAGCAGTTCTTC. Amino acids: CASSPSGGFNEQFF.

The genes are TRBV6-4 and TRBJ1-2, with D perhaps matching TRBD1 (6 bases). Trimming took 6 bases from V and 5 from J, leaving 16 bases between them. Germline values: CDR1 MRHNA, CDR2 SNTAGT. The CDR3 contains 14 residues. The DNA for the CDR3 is TGTGCCAGCAGCTTGGACAGTCTAGGGTATGGCTACACCTTC. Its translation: CASSLDSLGYGYTF.